This TCR beta chain was recorded in a study of spatial heterogeneity in lung cancer. The wider study: On average, each unique TCR and UMI combination appeared more than ten times in raw reads.

TCRdb fed the 5' RACE reads into MiXCR, producing one record per CDR3 protein. The table has roughly 40,000 distinct CDR3 sequences, approximately 6.5% seen once. This clonotype was seen at least ten times. V lost 2 bases to trimming and J lost 2 bases, with 7 bases between them. Per the germline V gene, CDR1 is SGHNT and CDR2 is YYREEE (reference sequence). The CDR3 totals 13 residues. The time point denotes: sample taken at primary tumor resection. Whole RNA, isolated from tumor, nontumor lung or frozen PBMC, was sequenced without prior sorting. This chain uses TRBV5-4 with TRBJ1-2; the D gene is possibly TRBD1 (5 bases). Specimen: PBMCs, collected at surgery. The source is a female donor with early-stage non-small cell lung cancer. This CDR3 is CASSFAGNYGYTF. The CDR3 DNA follows: TGTGCCAGCAGCTTCGCAGGGAACTATGGCTACACCTTC.